Shown below are 26 T cell receptor beta chains from a single sample sequenced in a study of blood T cell repertoires in COVID-19. The protocol was immunoSEQ multiplex PCR, while the TCRdb copy is restricted to in-frame clones and leaves out a portion. The table includes roughly 100,000 clones, roughly 71% detected once. The sequencing input was peripheral blood. Receptors were obtained from an elderly man with acute or convalescent COVID-19.

On this clone: Distinct nucleotide sequences in the sample also encode this CDR3. CDR3 DNA: TGCAGCGTTGACAGGGCAGGGAATGAGCAGTTCTTC. Protein product: CSVDRAGNEQFF. The chain has TRBV29-1 and TRBJ2-1, with TRBD1 as a possible D gene (5 bases). V was clipped by 3 bases and J by 7 bases, with 10 bases between them. Per germline, CDR1 SQVTM and CDR2 ANQGSEA. The CDR3 has 12 residues.

J is TRBJ1-1 and V is TRBV29-1; D might be TRBD1 (5 bases). This CDR3 spans 14 amino acids. Germline assignment: CDR1 SQVTM and CDR2 ANQGSEA. The germline V and J ends were trimmed by 4 bases and 0 bases, with 12 bases remaining between them. In DNA form, the CDR3 reads TGCAGCGTTGTTCCGGGACTTATGAACACTGAAGCTTTCTTT. Translated, it gives CSVVPGLMNTEAFF.

J is TRBJ2-5 and V is TRBV19; 9 positions match TRBD2. In germline, CDR1 is LNHDA, CDR2 SQIVND (reference sequence). With V trimmed by 0 bases and J by 4 bases, 6 bases remained unmatched. The CDR3 runs 16 residues. The CDR3 nucleotides read TGTGCCAGTAGTATAGATAGCGGGAGAGGTCTAGAGACCCAGTACTTC. Amino acid sequence: CASSIDSGRGLETQYF.

The CDR3 bases are TGTGCCAGCAGTTTGAGGGCTAGCGGAACTAGCACAGATACGCAGTATTTT. Protein product: CASSLRASGTSTDTQYF. V gene TRBV28 combines with J gene TRBJ2-3, with 7 bases matching TRBD2. Germline trimming cut 3 bases from V and 0 bases from J; bases unmatched to any gene: 9. This CDR3 comprises 17 residues. Per the germline V gene, CDR1 is MDHEN and CDR2 is SYDVKM.

V and J are TRBV7-9 and TRBJ1-4; D is uncertain. V shed 4 bases and J shed 10 bases, with 16 bases lying between them. This CDR3 contains 14 residues. Germline CDR1 and CDR2: SEHNR and FQNEAQ (reference sequence). CDR3 region: CASSSGVYGGKLFF. The CDR3 DNA is TGTGCCAGCAGCTCGGGAGTTTATGGAGGAAAACTGTTTTTT. The variable domain in full, with the rest retrieved from reference TRBV7-9 and TRBJ1-4, is DTGVSQNPRHKITKRGQNVTFRCDPISEHNRLYWYRQTLGQGPEFLTYFQNEAQLEKSRLLSDRFSAERPKGSFSTLEIQRTEQGDSAMYLCASSSGVYGGKLFFGSGTQLSVL.

This chain connects TRBV30 to TRBJ2-7; perhaps TRBD2 as D (6 bases). The germline V gene has CDR1 GTSNPN and CDR2 SVGIG (reference sequence). Trimming cost V 3 bases and J 3 bases, with 12 bases left between them. CDR3 size: 13 residues. CDR3 protein: CAWSGGISYEQYF. The CDR3 DNA reads TGTGCCTGGAGCGGCGGGATTAGCTACGAGCAGTACTTC.

The CDR3 DNA follows: TGTGCCAGTAGTATTGAACAGGGAACGCATGGCTACACCTTC. The encoded protein is CASSIEQGTHGYTF. The J gene is TRBJ1-2, the V gene TRBV19, with TRBD1 as a possible D gene (6 bases). Germline-derived CDR1 and CDR2 are LNHDA and SQIVND (reference sequence). Between the trimmed V and J ends, which lost 3 bases and 6 bases, there was a span of 14 bases. The CDR3 is made up of 14 amino acids.

This clone has only a few counts. In the same sample, other DNA sequences code for this CDR3. This chain uses TRBV27 with TRBJ1-6; D is perhaps TRBD1 (6 bases). The CDR3 length is 15 residues. V was trimmed by 2 bases and J by 7 bases, leaving 12 bases between them. The germline gives CDR1 MNHEY, CDR2 SMNVEV (reference sequence). CDR3 loop: CASSLGQGWNSPLHF. Here the CDR3 DNA reads TGTGCCAGCAGTTTAGGGCAGGGGTGGAATTCACCCCTCCACTTT.

CDR3 loop: CASTKGAIGIQYF. The CDR3 coding sequence is TGTGCCAGCACCAAGGGGGCCATTGGCATTCAGTACTTC. J is TRBJ2-4 and V is TRBV2, with 7 bases matching TRBD1. Germline loops: CDR1 SNHLY, CDR2 FYNNEI. This CDR3 region has 13 residues. V shed 7 bases and J 9 bases; nucleotides not matched to a gene: 9.

This chain connects TRBV6-6 to TRBJ1-6, with D tentatively TRBD1 (6 bases). The CDR3 length is 15 residues. Between the trimmed V and J ends, which lost 7 bases and 2 bases, there was a span of 12 bases. Per the germline V gene, CDR1 is MNHNY and CDR2 is SVGAGI (reference sequence). CDR3 loop: CASTAEGAYNSPLHF. Here the CDR3 DNA reads TGTGCCAGCACCGCCGAGGGGGCCTATAATTCACCCCTCCACTTT.

The rearrangement uses TRBV6-6 and TRBJ2-3; a possible D gene is TRBD2 (5 bases). Germline assignment: CDR1 MNHNY and CDR2 SVGAGI (reference sequence). Between the trimmed V and J ends, which lost 5 bases and 4 bases, there was a span of 7 bases. The CDR3 is made up of 12 amino acids. In DNA, the CDR3 is TGTGCCAGCAGTGCTAGCTCAGATACGCAGTATTTT. This encodes CASSASSDTQYF.

This clone was seen many times. The gene calls are TRBV11-2 and TRBJ1-1, with D tentatively TRBD1 (6 bases). V lost 1 base, J lost 10 bases, and 16 bases lay in between. This CDR3 contains 14 residues. CDR1 SGHAT and CDR2 FQNNGV come from the germline V gene. The CDR3 nucleotides are TGTGCCAGCAGCTTAGGGGGGCAGTCGAAGACAGCTTTCTTT. Its translation: CASSLGGQSKTAFF.

This clone has just a few counts. The rearrangement joins TRBV12-3 or TRBV12-4 to TRBJ2-1, with a tentative D call TRBD2 (5 bases). Deletions cut 5 bases from V and 6 bases from J, with 8 bases between. The CDR3 sequence is 12 residues long. DNA for the CDR3: TGTGCCAGCAGTCCCGAGGGCAATGAGCAGTTCTTC. Translating gives CASSPEGNEQFF.

This clone showed up many times. This sample also contains other DNA sequences that code for the same CDR3. The gene calls are TRBV9 and TRBJ2-3; D possibly corresponds to TRBD1 (5 bases). The ends were cut back, 0 bases at V and 3 bases at J, with 11 bases in the middle. Germline assignment: CDR1 SGDLS and CDR2 YYNGEE. The CDR3 is 15 residues long. This CDR3 is CASSVGQGRTDTQYF. The CDR3 DNA reads TGTGCCAGCAGCGTAGGTCAGGGAAGGACAGATACGCAGTATTTT.

The DNA of the CDR3 is TGTGCCAGCAGCTCTCCAGCGGGAGCGGATACGCAGTATTTT. It is translated as CASSSPAGADTQYF. The rearrangement links TRBV28 to TRBJ2-3, with 8 bases lining up with TRBD2. The CDR3 sequence is 14 residues long. CDR1 MDHEN and CDR2 SYDVKM come from the germline V gene. The V and J ends lost 6 bases and 6 bases, in that order; junction bases with no gene match: 8.

The gene calls are TRBV18 and TRBJ2-7; possibly TRBD1 for D (7 bases). There are 12 residues in the CDR3. V shed 6 bases and J shed 5 bases, with 11 bases lying between them. Germline V gene lookup returns CDR1 KGHSH and CDR2 LQKENI. CDR3 coding DNA: TGTGCCAGCTCGCGCAGGGGGGACGAGCAGTACTTC. Translating gives CASSRRGDEQYF.

The CDR3 bases are TGTGCCACCAGTGATTTGGGCACAGGAATCGGTGAGCAGTTCTTC. Translation gives CATSDLGTGIGEQFF. This chain connects TRBV24-1 to TRBJ2-1, with D tentatively TRBD1 (5 bases). The CDR3 totals 15 residues. Per germline, CDR1 KGHDR and CDR2 SFDVKD. V lost 0 bases to trimming and J lost 9 bases, with 14 bases between them.

The chain combines TRBV6-2 or TRBV6-3 with TRBJ2-7; 7 bases align to TRBD2. The CDR3 contains 14 residues. With V trimmed by 6 bases and J by 5 bases, 10 bases remained unmatched. Germline lookup yields CDR1 MNHEY and CDR2 SVGEGT. CDR3 amino acids: CASSPVGGSHEQYF. The CDR3 DNA is TGTGCCAGCAGCCCCGTCGGCGGGAGTCACGAGCAGTACTTC.

With regard to this clone: Different DNA sequences within this sample yield the same CDR3. This rearrangement joins TRBV27 to TRBJ1-4; tentative D call: TRBD1 (5 bases). Trimming stripped 3 bases from V and 0 bases from J, with 8 bases between. CDR1 and CDR2 (germline): MNHEY, SMNVEV (reference sequence). CDR3 length equals 15 residues. The CDR3 region is CASSFGGATNEKLFF. The CDR3 region has the DNA TGTGCCAGCAGTTTCGGGGGGGCAACTAATGAAAAACTGTTTTTT.

J is TRBJ1-6 and V is TRBV28; possibly TRBD1 for D (6 bases). This CDR3 contains 15 residues. The germline CDR1 and CDR2 sequences are MDHEN and SYDVKM. Trimming left V 1 base short and J 9 bases short, with 13 bases between. The CDR3 sequence: CASSLSGGAVSPLHF. Here the CDR3 DNA reads TGTGCCAGCAGTTTATCCGGGGGGGCAGTTTCACCCCTCCACTTT.

V usage is TRBV18 and J usage is TRBJ2-1; 7 bases fit TRBD2. V was pared by 3 bases and J by 4 bases, with 3 bases of the junction left unmatched. The germline CDR1 and CDR2 sequences are KGHSH and LQKENI. The CDR3 consists of 14 residues. The CDR3 DNA is TGTGCCAGCTCACCCCTAGCGGAATACAATGAGCAGTTCTTC. It translates to CASSPLAEYNEQFF.

V and J are TRBV27 and TRBJ2-2; 12 bases agree with TRBD2. V was pared by 7 bases and J by 0 bases, with 3 bases of the junction left unmatched. Germline loops: CDR1 MNHEY, CDR2 SMNVEV (reference sequence). The CDR3 is 16 amino acids. Written as DNA, the CDR3 is TGTGCCAGCACCAGACTAGCGGGGGCGAACACCGGGGAGCTGTTTTTT. Its protein is CASTRLAGANTGELFF.

This clone appeared a few times. The chain employs TRBV6-6 and TRBJ2-5; the D gene is possibly TRBD1 (6 bases). The CDR3 is 13 amino acids. The germline V and J ends were trimmed by 7 bases and 8 bases, with 17 bases remaining between them. The germline CDR1 and CDR2 sequences are MNHNY and SVGAGI (reference sequence). This chain's CDR3 is CASTPRGTATQYF. DNA for the CDR3: TGTGCCAGCACCCCCAGGGGCACAGCAACCCAGTACTTC.

The chain carries TRBV27 and TRBJ1-1; D not certain. The germline V gene encodes CDR1 MNHEY and CDR2 SMNVEV (reference sequence). CDR3 length equals 13 residues. V was shortened by 6 bases and J by 3 bases, with 11 bases between the two germline ends. CDR3 bases: TGTGCCAGCAGCTTGAACCGGGACACTGAAGCTTTCTTT. Translated: CASSLNRDTEAFF.

This chain connects TRBV24-1 to TRBJ2-7; 9 bases fit TRBD1. Germline CDR1 is KGHDR and CDR2 is SFDVKD. After removal of 4 bases from V and 0 bases from J, the junction contained 6 bases not matched to a gene. The CDR3 loop spans 16 amino acids. The CDR3 is CATSDLGQGSSYEQYF. The CDR3, as DNA: TGTGCCACCAGTGACCTCGGACAGGGGAGCTCCTACGAGCAGTACTTC.

This chain connects TRBV10-3 to TRBJ2-3, with D possibly being TRBD2 (6 bases). The germline gives CDR1 ENHRY, CDR2 SYGVKD. V lost 8 bases, J lost 1 base, and 19 bases lay in between. The CDR3 length is 16 residues. The CDR3 sequence: CAIHGGAGGGTDTQYF. The CDR3 nucleotides read TGTGCCATCCATGGGGGAGCGGGCGGGGGCACAGATACGCAGTATTTT.